Following are 13 T cell receptor beta chains from one sample sequenced in a study of blood T cell repertoires in COVID-19. The data were produced by immunoSEQ multiplex PCR, yet TCRdb's version contains in-frame clones alone and is incomplete. Of 40,000 to 50,000 clones in the sample, 89% were seen once. What was sequenced was peripheral blood. All receptors derive from a human donor in a cohort sampled during active COVID-19.

This clone came up once. The chain has TRBV19 and TRBJ2-3; D perhaps matches TRBD2 (6 bases). Trimming took 6 bases from V and 0 from J, leaving 10 bases between them. The CDR3 contains 14 residues. CDR1 LNHDA and CDR2 SQIVND come from the germline V gene (reference sequence). The CDR3 is CASRRGISTDTQYF. Here the CDR3 DNA reads TGTGCCAGTAGGCGGGGAATAAGCACAGATACGCAGTATTTT.

This rearrangement joins TRBV15 to TRBJ1-5; weak D call: TRBD1 (5 bases). The CDR3 length is 13 residues. V lost 5 bases, J lost 7 bases, and 12 bases lay in between. Looked up from germline, CDR1 is LNHNV and CDR2 is YYDKDF (reference sequence). As DNA, the CDR3 is TGTGCCACCAGCGACGGGGGGTCCCAGCCCCAGCATTTT. The encoded protein is CATSDGGSQPQHF.

The V call is TRBV9, the J call TRBJ2-2, with 13 bases matching TRBD2. Germline V gene sequence: CDR1 SGDLS, CDR2 YYNGEE. The CDR3 spans 16 residues. The V segment lost 4 bases and the J segment 3 bases; nucleotides outside the gene matches: 3. The CDR3 region is CASSSGLAGDTGELFF. The CDR3 DNA reads TGTGCCAGCAGCTCAGGACTAGCGGGAGACACCGGGGAGCTGTTTTTT.

The chain links TRBV10-3 to TRBJ2-2; no firm D call. CDR1 is ENHRY and CDR2 is SYGVKD in the germline V gene. The CDR3 has 15 residues. Trimming pared 0 bases from V and 10 bases from J, leaving 15 bases between. CDR3 in amino acids: CAISESYSGTEELFF. The CDR3, as DNA: TGTGCCATCAGTGAGTCGTACTCTGGAACAGAGGAGCTGTTTTTT.

V usage is TRBV4-2 and J usage is TRBJ2-3; 13 positions agree with TRBD2. Germline assignment: CDR1 LGHNA and CDR2 YNFKEQ. The CDR3 has 19 amino acids. The ends lost 0 bases at V and 5 bases at J; junction bases unmatched: 11. In DNA, the CDR3 is TGTGCCAGCAGCCAAGATCCCCGTACTAGCGGGGGGGTGGGAGATACGCAGTATTTT. Translated, it gives CASSQDPRTSGGVGDTQYF.

The chain uses TRBV2 and TRBJ1-2, with 7 bases identical to TRBD1. V trimming: 2 bases; J trimming: 3 bases; junction bases outside the gene matches: 3. This CDR3 has 14 residues. The germline gives CDR1 SNHLY, CDR2 FYNNEI. This chain's CDR3 is CASSEQTGHYGYTF. CDR3 DNA sequence: TGTGCCAGCAGTGAACAGACAGGGCACTATGGCTACACCTTC.

The chain employs TRBV2 and TRBJ1-2, with D possibly TRBD1 on 5 matching bases. Germline values: CDR1 SNHLY, CDR2 FYNNEI. The CDR3 contains 15 residues. Trimming removed 7 bases from V and 8 bases from J, with 23 bases in between. The CDR3 coding sequence is TGTGCCAGCAACTCACCCCTGACCGTCCGGGGGGGCTACACCTTC. Translation: CASNSPLTVRGGYTF.

This chain uses TRBV29-1 with TRBJ2-1; no reliable D call. V lost 6 bases, J lost 1 base, and 13 bases lay in between. The CDR3 has 14 amino acids. CDR1 is SQVTM, CDR2 ANQGSEA, per germline. CDR3 in amino acids: CSVPPGVSYNEQFF. CDR3 coding DNA: TGCAGCGTACCCCCAGGTGTATCCTACAATGAGCAGTTCTTC.

The chain is built from TRBV30 and TRBJ1-5; TRBD1 agrees at 8 bases. The CDR3 loop spans 16 amino acids. CDR1 is GTSNPN and CDR2 is SVGIG in the germline V gene (reference sequence). The V gene end was trimmed by 4 bases and the J gene end by 2 bases; junction bases not matched to a gene: 10. The CDR3 loop reads CAWITKGQGGNQPQHF. The CDR3 DNA follows: TGTGCCTGGATCACGAAAGGACAGGGAGGCAATCAGCCCCAGCATTTT.

The chain carries TRBV7-9 and TRBJ2-3; 9 bases agree with TRBD2. CDR1 is SEHNR, CDR2 FQNEAQ, per germline (reference sequence). After removal of 5 bases from V and 2 bases from J, the junction contained 5 bases not matched to a gene. The CDR3 has 15 residues. For the CDR3, the DNA is TGTGCCAGCAGCCCTAGCGGGACCTACACAGATACGCAGTATTTT. Amino acids: CASSPSGTYTDTQYF.

V usage is TRBV9 and J usage is TRBJ1-2, with 10 bases fitting TRBD1. The CDR3 is made up of 19 amino acids. V was pared by 2 bases and J by 4 bases, with 17 bases of the junction left unmatched. Per germline, CDR1 SGDLS and CDR2 YYNGEE. Here the CDR3 reads CASSVSRETGGYKPYGYTF. CDR3 in DNA: TGTGCCAGCAGCGTGAGCAGGGAGACAGGGGGCTACAAGCCCTATGGCTACACCTTC.

The genes are TRBV6-5 and TRBJ2-2; TRBD2 agrees at 8 bases. The CDR3 covers 14 residues. The V and J ends lost 7 bases and 7 bases, in that order; junction bases with no gene match: 8. Germline lookup yields CDR1 MNHEY and CDR2 SVGAGI. CDR3 in amino acids: CASTRRGVGGELFF. DNA of the CDR3: TGTGCCAGCACGCGGCGGGGGGTAGGCGGGGAGCTGTTTTTT.

J is TRBJ2-7 and V is TRBV4-1; TRBD1 is a possible D gene (6 bases). CDR3 length equals 14 residues. Trimming removed 0 bases at V and 6 bases at J, with 12 bases between. Germline V gene lookup returns CDR1 MGHRA and CDR2 YSYEKL. This chain's CDR3 is CASSQEPGESEQYF. The CDR3, as DNA: TGCGCCAGCAGCCAAGAACCAGGGGAGTCCGAGCAGTACTTC.